The 4 T cell receptor beta chains reported below all come from one sample, sequenced in a study of T cells in Graves' hyperthyroidism and ophthalmopathy. Regions amplified from RNA transcripts were the TCR beta CDR3 regions. TCR CDR3 underwent first-round RT-PCR with the HTBI primer set. One entry per CDR3 protein results from TCRdb running MiXCR on the multiplex PCR reads. The repertoire consists of about 540,000 distinct CDR3 sequences, with 46% occurring once and the leading ten covering around 7.7%. The sequenced material came from peripheral blood or thyroid tissue (not recorded which). Receptors were obtained from a woman between 18 and 29 years old with Graves' hyperthyroidism.

This sequence joins TRBV12-3 or TRBV12-4 and TRBJ2-1, with D possibly TRBD1 on 6 matching bases. The CDR3 covers 16 residues. The germline V and J ends were trimmed by 4 bases and 2 bases, with 15 bases remaining between them. The CDR3 protein is CASSSRRGIAYNEQFF. The CDR3 DNA reads TGTGCCAGCAGTTCCAGAAGGGGGATCGCCTACAATGAGCAGTTCTTC.

This clonotype has a single count. The chain employs TRBV14 and TRBJ1-1; D ambiguous. Germline assignment: CDR1 SGHDN and CDR2 FVKESK. V lost 2 bases, J lost 10 bases, and 11 bases lay in between. This CDR3 is 12 amino acids long. CDR3 in DNA: TGTGCCAGCAGCCAACTACTAGCGGGAGCTTTCTTT. Translating it yields CASSQLLAGAFF.

V is TRBV7-9 and J is TRBJ1-2; D remains unclear. Germline CDR1 and CDR2: SEHNR and FQNEAQ (reference sequence). Trimming left V 2 bases short and J 9 bases short, with 16 bases between. The CDR3 extends over 14 amino acids. The CDR3 nucleotides are TGTGCCAGCAGCTTATCCCGGGCTAGCGGGAGCTACACCTTC. It codes for CASSLSRASGSYTF.

This clonotype has only one observation. This rearrangement joins TRBV7-9 to TRBJ2-5, with TRBD1 as a possible D gene (5 bases). Germline V lookup: CDR1 SEHNR, CDR2 FQNEAQ (reference sequence). The germline V and J ends were trimmed by 2 bases and 6 bases, with 19 bases remaining between them. The CDR3 is 16 amino acids. DNA of the CDR3: TGTGCCAGCAGCTTACCAGGGATCTCCTACGAGCAGACCCAGTACTTC. As protein: CASSLPGISYEQTQYF. The variable domain in full, with the rest retrieved from reference TRBV7-9 and TRBJ2-5, is DTGVSQNPRHKITKRGQNVTFRCDPISEHNRLYWYRQTLGQGPEFLTYFQNEAQLEKSRLLSDRFSAERPKGSFSTLEIQRTEQGDSAMYLCASSLPGISYEQTQYFGPGTRLLVL.